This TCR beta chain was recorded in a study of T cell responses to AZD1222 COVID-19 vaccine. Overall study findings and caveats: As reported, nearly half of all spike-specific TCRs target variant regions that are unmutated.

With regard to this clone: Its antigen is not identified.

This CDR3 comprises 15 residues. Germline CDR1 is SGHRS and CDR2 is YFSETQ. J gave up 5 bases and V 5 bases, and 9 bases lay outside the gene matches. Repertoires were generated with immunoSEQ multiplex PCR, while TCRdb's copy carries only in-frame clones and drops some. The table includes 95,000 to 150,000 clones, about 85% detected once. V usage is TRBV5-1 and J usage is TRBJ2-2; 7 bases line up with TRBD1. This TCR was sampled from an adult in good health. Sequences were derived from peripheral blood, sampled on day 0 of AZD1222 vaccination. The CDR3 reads CASSSDRAGTGELFF. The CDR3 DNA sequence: TGCGCCAGCAGTTCTGACAGGGCAGGGACCGGGGAGCTGTTTTTT.